The text below deals with one TCR beta chain. There are 15 residues in the CDR3. The trim removed 3 bases at V and 7 bases at J, leaving 7 bases unmatched. The germline V gene encodes CDR1 SEHNR and CDR2 FQNEAQ (reference sequence). Clones were read by immunoSEQ multiplex PCR, and TCRdb kept only the in-frame ones, dropping some. The sample comprises 100,000 to 150,000 clones, around four fifths of which are singletons, and more than 15% rests with the top ten. These data originate in a study of blood T cell repertoires in COVID-19. For the study at large: There were acute and convalescent COVID-19 samples, and they came from the United States, Italy and Spain. T cells, B-cell-depleted T cells, or PBMCs provided the cDNA or gDNA that served as material.

Sequencing input: peripheral blood. The sequence was collected from a man in his fifties or sixties with active or convalescent COVID-19. The chain is built from TRBV7-9 and TRBJ2-2, with 8 bases lining up with TRBD1. The CDR3 DNA is TGTGCCAGCAGCTTTAGGACAGGGCTGAACGGGGAGCTGTTTTTT. This sequence encodes CASSFRTGLNGELFF.